These 27 T cell receptor beta chains were sequenced from one sample in a study of T cells after yellow fever vaccination. MiXCR was run by TCRdb on the 5' RACE reads, yielding one entry per CDR3 protein. The table has about 210,000 distinct CDR3 sequences, roughly 6.8% seen once. Sequencing was performed on CD4+ T cells sorted from PBMCs, taken on the day of the yellow fever booster vaccination. The receptors come from a man younger than 40 who received the YFV17D yellow fever vaccine.

This clonotype was detected ten times or more. V is TRBV30 and J is TRBJ2-7; D not resolved. Looked up from germline, CDR1 is GTSNPN and CDR2 is SVGIG (reference sequence). Trimming removed 3 bases at V and 6 bases at J, with 9 bases between. This CDR3 has 11 amino acids. The CDR3 loop reads CAWSPRREQYF. In DNA form, the CDR3 reads TGTGCCTGGAGCCCTCGTCGCGAGCAGTACTTC.

V gene TRBV20-1 combines with J gene TRBJ2-1; D not resolved. This CDR3 region has 10 residues. CDR1 DFQATT and CDR2 SNEGSKA come from the germline V gene (reference sequence). The CDR3 nucleotides are TGCAGCCCGACGGGCAATGAGCAGTTCTTC. Protein product: CSPTGNEQFF.

This clonotype appeared many times. The chain carries TRBV11-2 and TRBJ2-1; unclear D gene. There are 12 residues in the CDR3. The germline V gene has CDR1 SGHAT and CDR2 FQNNGV. V was clipped by 0 bases and J by 15 bases, with 12 bases between them. The CDR3 loop reads CASSLDELARFF. The CDR3 DNA is TGTGCCAGCAGCTTAGACGAACTGGCCCGGTTCTTC.

Only a few counts were recorded for this clonotype. This rearrangement joins TRBV4-3 to TRBJ2-7, with TRBD2 matching 11 bases. Germline CDR1 LGHNA, CDR2 YSLEER. V was clipped by 5 bases and J by 3 bases; unmatched bases: 3. The CDR3 contains 14 residues. In DNA, the CDR3 is TGCGCCAGCAGCAACCTAGCGGGAGGCTACGAGCAGTACTTC. Translation gives CASSNLAGGYEQYF.

The CDR3 is CASSLSIAGVEAEQYF. Here the CDR3 DNA reads TGTGCCAGCAGCTTAAGTATAGCGGGAGTGGAAGCCGAGCAGTACTTC. The V gene is TRBV7-2, the J gene TRBJ2-7; 9 bases agree with TRBD2. The CDR3 covers 16 residues. CDR1 is SGHTA, CDR2 FQGNSA, per germline. V lost 2 bases, J lost 6 bases, and 11 bases stayed unmatched.

This clonotype was counted many times. This chain links TRBV29-1 with TRBJ1-2; D ambiguous. Germline-derived CDR1 and CDR2 are SQVTM and ANQGSEA. V was cut by 2 bases and J by 8 bases, with 9 bases left in between. This CDR3 spans 11 amino acids. CDR3 DNA sequence: TGCAGCGTTGAAAGTTTCGGAGGCTACACCTTC. Amino acids: CSVESFGGYTF.

The rearrangement links TRBV5-1 to TRBJ2-3, with D possibly being TRBD1 or TRBD2 (5 bases each). The CDR3 extends over 15 amino acids. V was cut by 4 bases and J by 5 bases, with 17 bases left in between. CDR1 is SGHRS and CDR2 is YFSETQ in the germline V gene. CDR3 DNA: TGCGCCAGCAGCGCCGGGGCTTTTTGGGGAGATACGCAGTATTTT. Amino acids: CASSAGAFWGDTQYF.

CDR3 DNA sequence: TGTGCCAGCAGGAGACAGGGGAACACAGATACGCAGTATTTT. Its protein product is CASRRQGNTDTQYF. This chain uses TRBV12-3 or TRBV12-4 with TRBJ2-3; TRBD1 agrees at 8 bases. The CDR3 covers 14 residues. J gave up 2 bases and V 6 bases, and 4 bases lay outside the gene matches.

This clonotype appeared a few times. V and J are TRBV20-1 and TRBJ2-7; no clear D gene. V was trimmed by 3 bases and J by 2 bases, leaving 8 bases between them. This CDR3 region has 12 residues. Per germline, CDR1 DFQATT and CDR2 SNEGSKA (reference sequence). CDR3 sequence reads: CSASRPPYEQYF. Here the CDR3 DNA reads TGCAGTGCTAGTCGGCCGCCCTACGAGCAGTACTTC.

This clonotype has at least ten counts. The genes are TRBV20-1 and TRBJ2-3; TRBD2 agrees at 10 bases. This CDR3 has 16 residues. The J segment lost 10 bases and the V segment lost 6 bases, leaving 19 bases of the junction unmatched. CDR1 and CDR2 (germline): DFQATT, SNEGSKA (reference sequence). The CDR3 region is CSAPRTLAGRTRAQYF. The CDR3 nucleotides read TGCAGTGCCCCACGAACACTAGCGGGACGTACGAGGGCGCAGTATTTT.

The rearrangement links TRBV7-9 to TRBJ2-7; 7 positions match TRBD2. This CDR3 is 13 amino acids long. V lost 10 bases and J lost 4; bases outside the gene matches: 10. The germline V gene has CDR1 SEHNR and CDR2 FQNEAQ (reference sequence). CDR3 sequence (DNA): TGTGCCACCCGGGACTCCGGGAGGTACGAGCAGTACTTC. Protein product: CATRDSGRYEQYF.

This clonotype was observed a few times. The V call is TRBV28, the J call TRBJ2-7; D may correspond to TRBD1 or TRBD2 (5 bases each). Between the trimmed V and J ends, which lost 3 bases and 4 bases, there was a span of 16 bases. Looked up from germline, CDR1 is MDHEN and CDR2 is SYDVKM. The CDR3 has 15 amino acids. CDR3: CASSLPGFEGYEQYF. CDR3 bases: TGTGCCAGCAGTTTGCCAGGCTTTGAGGGGTACGAGCAGTACTTC.

The sample holds many counts of this clonotype. V usage is TRBV5-4 and J usage is TRBJ2-1; D gene uncertain. The CDR3 has 11 residues. Looked up from germline, CDR1 is SGHNT and CDR2 is YYREEE (reference sequence). V was pared by 4 bases and J by 7 bases, with 6 bases between. CDR3 protein: CASSAGNEQFF. In nucleotides, the CDR3 is TGTGCCAGCAGCGCCGGGAATGAGCAGTTCTTC.

This chain links TRBV9 with TRBJ2-5; TRBD2 matches 7 bases. Germline CDR1 reads SGDLS; CDR2 reads YYNGEE. Trimming at V came to 0 bases and at J to 7 bases, leaving 6 bases not matched to a gene. The CDR3 sequence is 14 residues long. CDR3 sequence (DNA): TGTGCCAGCAGCGTAGACCTAGCGGAAGGGACCCAGTACTTC. Protein: CASSVDLAEGTQYF.

The sample holds many counts of this clonotype. J is TRBJ1-5 and V is TRBV5-1; 9 bases map to TRBD1. The germline V gene has CDR1 SGHRS and CDR2 YFSETQ. The CDR3 consists of 13 residues. V lost 3 bases, J lost 7 bases, and 2 bases stayed unmatched. This CDR3 is CASSWTGEQPQHF. The CDR3 bases are TGCGCCAGCAGCTGGACAGGGGAACAGCCCCAGCATTTT.

The chain recombines TRBV7-2 with TRBJ2-3; 9 bases fit TRBD1. Germline V gene lookup returns CDR1 SGHTA and CDR2 FQGNSA. V lost 0 bases to trimming and J lost 2 bases; unmatched junction nucleotides: 3. The CDR3 runs 16 residues. Here the CDR3 reads CASSLAGQGNTDTQYF. CDR3 bases: TGTGCCAGCAGCTTAGCCGGACAGGGGAACACAGATACGCAGTATTTT.

The CDR3: CASSDAGLGYTF. DNA of the CDR3: TGTGCCAGCAGTGATGCGGGGCTTGGCTACACCTTC. V is TRBV25-1 and J is TRBJ1-2; possible D gene TRBD1, 5 bases. The V and J ends lost 3 bases and 7 bases respectively, with 9 bases between them. From germline, CDR1 is MGHDK and CDR2 SYGVNS. The CDR3 spans 12 residues.

This clonotype showed up just a few times. The chain uses TRBV7-2 and TRBJ2-7, with D maybe TRBD1 (6 bases). The CDR3 loop spans 13 amino acids. CDR1 is SGHTA and CDR2 is FQGNSA in the germline V gene. Trimming pared 4 bases from V and 3 bases from J, leaving 10 bases between. The CDR3 DNA reads as TGTGCCAGCAGCTACACAGGGAACTACGAGCAGTACTTC. It codes for CASSYTGNYEQYF. The variable domain in full, with the rest retrieved from reference TRBV7-2 and TRBJ2-7, is GAGVSQSPSNKVTEKGKDVELRCDPISGHTALYWYRQSLGQGLEFLIYFQGNSAPDKSGLPSDRFSAERTGGSVSTLTIQRTQQEDSAVYLCASSYTGNYEQYFGPGTRLTVT.

The rearrangement links TRBV18 to TRBJ1-2; 9 bases line up with TRBD1. Germline CDR1 reads KGHSH; CDR2 reads LQKENI. Losses at the gene ends were 3 bases for V and 6 bases for J; bases not matched to a gene: 11. The CDR3 consists of 16 residues. This CDR3 reads CASSPLPPTGGNGYTF. In DNA form, the CDR3 reads TGTGCCAGCTCACCCCTTCCCCCGACAGGGGGGAATGGCTACACCTTC.

This clonotype was detected only a few times. The V gene is TRBV12-3 or TRBV12-4, the J gene TRBJ2-7, with 8 bases identical to TRBD2. V was clipped by 1 base and J by 2 bases; unmatched bases: 7. This CDR3 is built from 16 residues. In DNA, the CDR3 is TGTGCCAGCAGTTTAGGTACAGGGACTAGGACCTACGAGCAGTACTTC. It yields the protein CASSLGTGTRTYEQYF.

This clonotype appeared a few times. The chain links TRBV11-2 to TRBJ2-5, with D possibly matching TRBD1 (6 bases). Trimming removed 6 bases from V and 5 bases from J, with 22 bases in between. The CDR3 runs 16 residues. Germline CDR1 and CDR2: SGHAT and FQNNGV. This CDR3 reads CASRGAQPGYTETQYF. In DNA, the CDR3 is TGTGCCAGCAGGGGGGCCCAACCCGGGTATACGGAGACCCAGTACTTC.

This chain connects TRBV6-5 to TRBJ2-1; 10 nucleotides line up with TRBD2. Germline-derived CDR1 and CDR2 are MNHEY and SVGAGI. The CDR3 covers 16 residues. With V trimmed by 6 bases and J by 0 bases, 5 bases remained unmatched. The CDR3 region is CASRGLAGDSYNEQFF. The DNA for the CDR3 is TGTGCCAGCAGGGGGCTAGCGGGAGACTCCTACAATGAGCAGTTCTTC.

This clonotype was seen a handful of times. This sequence joins TRBV4-3 and TRBJ2-7, with D tentatively TRBD2 (6 bases). This CDR3 comprises 18 residues. Germline values: CDR1 LGHNA, CDR2 YSLEER. V gave up 0 bases and J gave up 6 bases, with 24 bases separating them. The CDR3 loop reads CASSQEGGAGGPLGEQYF. CDR3 sequence (DNA): TGCGCCAGCAGCCAAGAAGGAGGGGCAGGAGGGCCACTCGGCGAGCAGTACTTC.

This clonotype appeared many times. The chain carries TRBV29-1 and TRBJ2-3; 11 bases line up with TRBD2. CDR3 length equals 15 residues. Trimming cost V 6 bases and J 0 bases; bases outside gene matches: 5. Germline assignment: CDR1 SQVTM and CDR2 ANQGSEA. The CDR3 reads CSVRTSGPSTDTQYF. CDR3 bases: TGCAGCGTACGGACTAGCGGGCCTAGCACAGATACGCAGTATTTT.

The gene calls are TRBV20-1 and TRBJ2-1; TRBD2 matches at 8 bases. The CDR3 has 15 amino acids. Losses at the gene ends were 6 bases for V and 3 bases for J; bases not matched to a gene: 10. The germline V gene encodes CDR1 DFQATT and CDR2 SNEGSKA (reference sequence). CDR3 nucleotides: TGCAGTGCGCAAAACGGGAGGGGTGACTACAATGAGCAGTTCTTC. Its translation: CSAQNGRGDYNEQFF.

This clonotype came up a few times. The chain employs TRBV3-1 and TRBJ2-1; D may correspond to TRBD1 or TRBD2 (7 bases each). This CDR3 comprises 13 residues. Trimming took 1 base from V and 15 from J, leaving 16 bases between them. Germline-derived CDR1 and CDR2 are LGHDT and YNNKEL (reference sequence). CDR3 sequence (DNA): TGTGCCAGCAGCCAAGTTCTGGGAGGGGGCTTGTTCTTC. Translated: CASSQVLGGGLFF.

This clonotype was observed at least ten times. The rearrangement uses TRBV4-3 and TRBJ2-1; no clear D gene. Germline lookup yields CDR1 LGHNA and CDR2 YSLEER. CDR3 size: 15 residues. The V and J ends lost 4 bases and 1 base respectively, with 11 bases between them. CDR3 amino acids: CASSRGGRSYNEQFF. The CDR3 nucleotides are TGCGCCAGCAGCCGGGGTGGAAGGTCCTACAATGAGCAGTTCTTC.